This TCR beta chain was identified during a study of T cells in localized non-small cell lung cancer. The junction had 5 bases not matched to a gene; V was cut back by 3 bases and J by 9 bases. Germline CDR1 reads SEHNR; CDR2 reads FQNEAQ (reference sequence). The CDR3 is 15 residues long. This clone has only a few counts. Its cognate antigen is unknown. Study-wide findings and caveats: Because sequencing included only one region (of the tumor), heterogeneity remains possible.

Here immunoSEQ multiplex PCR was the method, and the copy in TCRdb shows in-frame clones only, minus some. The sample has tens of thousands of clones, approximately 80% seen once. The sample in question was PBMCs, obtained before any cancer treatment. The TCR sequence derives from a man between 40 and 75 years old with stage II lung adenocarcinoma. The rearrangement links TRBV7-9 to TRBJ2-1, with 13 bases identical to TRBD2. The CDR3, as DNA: TGTGCCAGCAGCTTCTCACTAGCGGGAGGGCGTGAGCAGTTCTTC. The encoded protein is CASSFSLAGGREQFF.